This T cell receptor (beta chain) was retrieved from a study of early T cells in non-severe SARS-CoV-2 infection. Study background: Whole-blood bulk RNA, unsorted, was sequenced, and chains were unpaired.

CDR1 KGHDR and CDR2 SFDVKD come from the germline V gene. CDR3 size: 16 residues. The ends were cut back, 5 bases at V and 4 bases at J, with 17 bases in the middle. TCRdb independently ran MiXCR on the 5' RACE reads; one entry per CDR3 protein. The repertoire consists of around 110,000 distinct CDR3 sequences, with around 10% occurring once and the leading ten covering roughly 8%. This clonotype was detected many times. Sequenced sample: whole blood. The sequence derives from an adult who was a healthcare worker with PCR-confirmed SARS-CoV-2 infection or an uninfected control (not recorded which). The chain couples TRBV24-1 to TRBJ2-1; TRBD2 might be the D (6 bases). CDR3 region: CATSGGRRGSYNEQFF. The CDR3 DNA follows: TGTGCCACCAGTGGGGGACGGAGGGGTTCATACAATGAGCAGTTCTTC.